Listed here are 15 T cell receptor beta chains from one sample, sequenced in a study of B cell selection in AIRE deficiency. Regulatory T cells were sorted as CD4+CD25hiCD127low/negative. TCRdb keeps only in-frame clones here, not all; method: immunoSEQ multiplex PCR. Among tens of thousands of clones listed, less than 95% were seen once. The sample taken for sequencing was Tregs sorted from PBMCs. These receptors came from a human donor with AIRE deficiency.

This clone was seen once. The rearrangement links TRBV27 to TRBJ2-7; D call uncertain. V dropped 4 bases and J dropped 1 base, with 8 bases sitting between them. Germline loops: CDR1 MNHEY, CDR2 SMNVEV (reference sequence). The CDR3 spans 13 residues. Here the CDR3 reads CASSWSQSYEQYF. CDR3 bases: TGTGCCAGCAGTTGGAGTCAGTCCTACGAGCAGTACTTC.

The V gene is TRBV18, the J gene TRBJ2-3; TRBD1 matches 7 bases. The trim removed 1 base at V and 4 bases at J, leaving 14 bases unmatched. The germline gives CDR1 KGHSH, CDR2 LQKENI. This CDR3 region has 18 residues. The CDR3 reads CASSPHRGGARVADTQYF. The CDR3 DNA reads as TGTGCCAGCTCACCACACCGAGGGGGCGCAAGGGTGGCAGATACGCAGTATTTT.

This chain joins TRBV11-2 and TRBJ1-2; 11 bases match TRBD1. The CDR3 length is 15 residues. Germline CDR1 is SGHAT and CDR2 is FQNNGV. Losses at the gene ends were 5 bases for V and 4 bases for J; bases not matched to a gene: 6. CDR3 in DNA: TGTGCCAGCAGCCCAGGACAGGGGGCGCGCTATGGCTACACCTTC. This gives the protein CASSPGQGARYGYTF.

The chain carries TRBV14 and TRBJ2-7; 14 bases map to TRBD2. The CDR3 covers 15 residues. Germline assignment: CDR1 SGHDN and CDR2 FVKESK. V shed 5 bases and J 5 bases; nucleotides not matched to a gene: 5. This CDR3 reads CASSWGLAGVDEQYF. DNA for the CDR3: TGTGCCAGCAGCTGGGGACTAGCGGGAGTAGACGAGCAGTACTTC. Combining the CDR3 with reference TRBV14 and TRBJ2-7 gives the whole variable domain EAGVTQFPSHSVIEKGQTVTLRCDPISGHDNLYWYRRVMGKEIKFLLHFVKESKQDESGMPNNRFLAERTGGTYSTLKVQPAELEDSGVYFCASSWGLAGVDEQYFGPGTRLTVT.

A note on this clone: Other DNA sequences in the sample encode the same CDR3. The chain joins TRBV10-3 to TRBJ2-2; tentatively, D is TRBD1 or TRBD2 (6 bases each). Germline-derived CDR1 and CDR2 are ENHRY and SYGVKD. The CDR3 covers 17 residues. V lost 8 bases and J 5 bases, leaving 24 bases between the germline ends. Here the CDR3 reads CAIGGRRGLSPTGELFF. For the CDR3, the DNA is TGTGCCATCGGGGGTCGACGGGGGCTCTCTCCTACCGGGGAGCTGTTTTTT.

This sequence joins TRBV19 and TRBJ2-4, with a weak D call TRBD1 (5 bases). Trimming cost V 4 bases and J 6 bases, with 13 bases left between them. Germline V gene sequence: CDR1 LNHDA, CDR2 SQIVND (reference sequence). This CDR3 region has 14 residues. DNA of the CDR3: TGTGCCAGTAGTACCTTAGACAGACTAAACATTCAGTACTTC. Protein sequence: CASSTLDRLNIQYF.

The chain is built from TRBV19 and TRBJ2-7; the D is unclear. The CDR3 contains 13 residues. The germline V and J ends were trimmed by 10 bases and 5 bases, with 18 bases remaining between them. CDR1 LNHDA and CDR2 SQIVND come from the germline V gene (reference sequence). CDR3 sequence: CATNRAGTDEQYF. Written as DNA, the CDR3 is TGTGCCACCAACCGGGCTGGAACCGACGAGCAGTACTTC. Looking up the rest from reference TRBV19 and TRBJ2-7 gives the full variable domain: DGGITQSPKYLFRKEGQNVTLSCEQNLNHDAMYWYRQDPGQGLRLIYYSQIVNDFQKGDIAEGYSVSREKKESFPLTVTSAQKNPTAFYLCATNRAGTDEQYFGPGTRLTVT.

This chain joins TRBV4-1 and TRBJ2-1; 11 bases fit TRBD2. V was clipped by 0 bases and J by 7 bases; unmatched bases: 8. This CDR3 comprises 17 residues. Germline lookup yields CDR1 MGHRA and CDR2 YSYEKL. As DNA, the CDR3 is TGCGCCAGCAGCCAAGATCGGAGACTAGCGGGAATTAATGAGCAGTTCTTC. It yields the protein CASSQDRRLAGINEQFF.

This clone came up once. V is TRBV6-1 and J is TRBJ2-5; D is perhaps TRBD1 (5 bases). The CDR3 is made up of 12 amino acids. In germline, CDR1 is MNHNS, CDR2 SASEGT. V was trimmed by 5 bases and J by 4 bases, leaving 8 bases between them. In DNA, the CDR3 is TGTGCCAGCAGTTTACAGGCAGAGACCCAGTACTTC. This translates into CASSLQAETQYF.

A single count supports this clone. This rearrangement joins TRBV2 to TRBJ2-1, with D possibly being TRBD2 (5 bases). Between the trimmed V and J ends, which lost 5 bases and 9 bases, there was a span of 5 bases. Germline loops: CDR1 SNHLY, CDR2 FYNNEI. The length of the CDR3 is 10 residues. The CDR3 bases are TGTGCCAGCAGTCGGGGTGAGCAGTTCTTC. This translates into CASSRGEQFF.

The chain couples TRBV7-9 to TRBJ2-1, with 10 positions matching TRBD2. The CDR3 extends over 17 amino acids. Per the germline V gene, CDR1 is SEHNR and CDR2 is FQNEAQ (reference sequence). V shed 0 bases, J shed 3 bases, and the junction held 5 bases outside the gene matches. The CDR3 loop is CASSLALTSGNYNEQFF. In DNA form, the CDR3 reads TGTGCCAGCAGCTTAGCGCTAACTAGCGGGAACTACAATGAGCAGTTCTTC.

This clone came up once. The V and J genes are TRBV27 and TRBJ1-4; 7 positions agree with TRBD1. Germline values: CDR1 MNHEY, CDR2 SMNVEV (reference sequence). Trimming at V came to 7 bases and at J to 7 bases, leaving 6 bases not matched to a gene. This CDR3 contains 13 residues. The CDR3 sequence: CASKRQGGEKLFF. DNA for the CDR3: TGTGCCAGCAAGAGACAGGGTGGTGAAAAACTGTTTTTT.

V usage is TRBV7-9 and J usage is TRBJ1-6; 10 bases agree with TRBD1. This CDR3 region has 15 residues. V lost 6 bases and J lost 7; bases outside the gene matches: 6. Germline CDR1 reads SEHNR; CDR2 reads FQNEAQ (reference sequence). CDR3 residues: CASSRPGQGNSPLHF. Here the CDR3 DNA reads TGTGCCAGCAGTCGACCGGGACAGGGGAATTCACCCCTCCACTTT.

Written as DNA, the CDR3 is TGTGCCAGCAGTCAGGGGGGTTTGGGTAGAGAAAACATTCAGTACTTC. Translating gives CASSQGGLGRENIQYF. V is TRBV25-1 and J is TRBJ2-4, with D possibly TRBD1 on 7 matching bases. The CDR3 consists of 16 residues. CDR1 is MGHDK and CDR2 is SYGVNS in the germline V gene. Trimming left V 5 bases short and J 5 bases short, with 19 bases between.

In its sample, this clone was seen once. V usage is TRBV28 and J usage is TRBJ2-2; the D is unclear. CDR1 is MDHEN, CDR2 SYDVKM, per germline. The CDR3 is made up of 16 amino acids. Between the trimmed V and J ends, which lost 3 bases and 6 bases, there was a span of 17 bases. The CDR3, as DNA: TGTGCCAGCAGTTTCGCGTCTCCAGGTAGTCCCGGGGAGCTGTTTTTT. Protein sequence: CASSFASPGSPGELFF.